This T cell receptor beta chain was captured in a study of T cells in Graves' hyperthyroidism and ophthalmopathy. Turning to the study itself: Peripheral blood samples were taken at initial diagnosis, prior to any treatment.

Overall study results and limits: Among clonotypes expanded in thyroid above 0.001, most were also found in blood.

Fresh peripheral blood, approximately 9.7 ml, was the source of the PBMCs. Concerning this clonotype: Its antigen remains unidentified. A read error is possible here, since a much larger clone lies one base away.

This CDR3 is 18 amino acids long. Per germline, CDR1 MDHEN and CDR2 SYDVKM. RNA transcripts served as the template for amplifying TCR beta CDR3 regions. The HTBI set primed first-round TCR CDR3 RT-PCR. TCRdb re-called the multiplex PCR reads through MiXCR, storing one row per CDR3 protein. This table holds about 640,000 distinct CDR3 sequences, around 20% found once. Material for sequencing was blood. The receptor was isolated from a man aged 25 to 45 with Graves' ophthalmopathy. The rearrangement joins TRBV28 to TRBJ2-5; TRBD1 or TRBD2 may be the D gene (6 bases each). The CDR3 nucleotides are TGTGCCAGCAGTTTTGTGGGGGCTCTGCGCGGGAACCAAGGGACCCAGTACTTC. Its translation: CASSFVGALRGNQGTQYF.